The 25 T cell receptor beta chains presented below share a single source sample, sequenced in a study of beta chain features in type 1 diabetes. Study-wide points: In every one of the four CD4+ subsets, TCRB CDR3s were moderately but significantly shorter in Type 1 diabetes patients.

Expressed TCRB transcripts were sequenced because the isolated RNA had all been reverse transcribed beforehand. TCRdb's copy holds only in-frame clones and misses some; the assay was immunoSEQ multiplex PCR. The table records 500,000 to 850,000 clones, around 15% of them present only once. What these receptors recognize is not known. Sequencing used naive CD4+ T cells from blood. These receptors all come from a man between 18 and 29 years old with type 1 diabetes.

CDR3: CARSFPKDNKANYGYTF. The CDR3 DNA follows: TGTGCCAGGTCTTTCCCCAAAGACAACAAGGCAAACTATGGCTACACCTTC. The genes are TRBV7-9 and TRBJ1-2, with D unresolved. The CDR3 extends over 17 amino acids. Per the germline V gene, CDR1 is SEHNR and CDR2 is FQNEAQ (reference sequence). Trimming stripped 9 bases from V and 2 bases from J, with 25 bases between.

This clone has a handful of counts. The V gene is TRBV29-1, the J gene TRBJ2-7, with 10 positions matching TRBD1. V lost 7 bases to trimming and J lost 5 bases; unmatched junction nucleotides: 5. Germline CDR1 and CDR2: SQVTM and ANQGSEA. CDR3 size: 12 residues. CDR3: CSATGQGHEQYF. CDR3 DNA sequence: TGCAGCGCCACGGGACAGGGGCACGAGCAGTACTTC.

This clone showed up just a few times. The chain combines TRBV10-3 with TRBJ2-3, with TRBD1 identical over 9 bases. CDR1 and CDR2 (germline): ENHRY, SYGVKD. Unmatched junction bases numbered 9, after V lost 4 bases and J lost 4 bases. CDR3 size: 16 residues. The CDR3 is CAISGPTGGSADTQYF. CDR3 DNA sequence: TGTGCCATCAGTGGCCCCACAGGGGGCTCGGCAGATACGCAGTATTTT.

The chain couples TRBV30 to TRBJ1-2; 10 nucleotides match TRBD1. Unmatched junction bases numbered 9, after V lost 4 bases and J lost 7 bases. This CDR3 spans 14 amino acids. Germline loops: CDR1 GTSNPN, CDR2 SVGIG (reference sequence). CDR3 bases: TGTGCCTGGAATATCTTCGGGACAGGGGTTGGCTACACCTTC. Translating gives CAWNIFGTGVGYTF.

V and J are TRBV4-2 and TRBJ1-6; 12 bases agree with TRBD1. The germline CDR1 and CDR2 sequences are LGHNA and YNFKEQ. V lost 0 bases and J lost 7; bases outside the gene matches: 13. This CDR3 comprises 20 residues. CDR3 nucleotide sequence: TGTGCCAGCAGCCAAGATTCGGGACAGGGGGCAGGACTGGGGAATTCACCCCTCCACTTT. Translating gives CASSQDSGQGAGLGNSPLHF.

The table lists this clone with a few counts. The chain employs TRBV30 and TRBJ2-7, with unresolved D. The V gene lost 2 bases and the J gene lost 4 bases, with 6 bases spanning the gap. The CDR3 runs to 11 residues. The germline V gene has CDR1 GTSNPN and CDR2 SVGIG (reference sequence). CDR3 sequence (DNA): TGTGCCTGGAGTCTCGTTTACGAGCAGTACTTC. It translates to CAWSLVYEQYF.

This clone was counted between two and nine times. This same CDR3 is encoded by further DNA sequences in the sample. The chain joins TRBV7-2 to TRBJ2-3, with 7 bases that match TRBD2. The J segment lost 3 bases and the V segment lost 3 bases, leaving 3 bases of the junction unmatched. The germline gives CDR1 SGHTA, CDR2 FQGNSA. This CDR3 contains 14 residues. The CDR3 DNA reads TGTGCCAGCAGCTTGACGGGGGGAACAGATACGCAGTATTTT. Residues: CASSLTGGTDTQYF.

The V gene is TRBV7-9, the J gene TRBJ2-7; D could derive from TRBD1 or TRBD2 (6 bases each). The V and J ends lost 5 bases and 3 bases respectively, with 14 bases between them. The CDR3 spans 14 residues. The V gene's germline CDR1 is SEHNR and CDR2 FQNEAQ (reference sequence). In nucleotides, the CDR3 is TGTGCCAGCAGCAAGGTGGGGGGCTTCTACGAGCAGTACTTC. Protein product: CASSKVGGFYEQYF.

Here the CDR3 reads CSVGKYNEQFF. The CDR3 coding sequence is TGCAGCGTTGGGAAGTACAATGAGCAGTTCTTC. The chain carries TRBV29-1 and TRBJ2-1; D gene uncertain. This CDR3 spans 11 amino acids. The germline V gene encodes CDR1 SQVTM and CDR2 ANQGSEA. The ends were cut back, 4 bases at V and 4 bases at J, with 5 bases in the middle.

This sequence joins TRBV23-1 and TRBJ2-7; the match to TRBD1 covers 9 bases. TRBV23-1 is reported as an ORF; its role is uncertain. With 9 bases clipped from V and 3 bases from J, the junction kept 6 bases outside the gene matches. CDR3 length equals 13 residues. The CDR3, as DNA: TGCGCCAGGCCCGCGGACAGGGGCTACGAGCAGTACTTC. This gives the protein CARPADRGYEQYF.

The V call is TRBV29-1, the J call TRBJ2-5, with D perhaps TRBD1 (5 bases). The DNA end favors TRBJ2-7, so the J call may be wrong. The germline V gene has CDR1 SQVTM and CDR2 ANQGSEA. The CDR3 covers 12 residues. As DNA, the CDR3 is TGCAGCGCCCTCCAGGGTGTCTACGAGCAGTACTTC. Translated: CSALQGVYEQYF.

This clone was counted a few times. The chain recombines TRBV30 with TRBJ2-7, with D perhaps TRBD2 (5 bases). The ends were cut back, 2 bases at V and 3 bases at J, with 11 bases in the middle. The CDR3 runs 13 residues. Germline V gives CDR1 GTSNPN, CDR2 SVGIG (reference sequence). The DNA for the CDR3 is TGTGCCTGGAGTAACGGGATCAACTACGAGCAGTACTTC. Translating gives CAWSNGINYEQYF.

This clone was seen a few times. This chain uses TRBV4-3 with TRBJ2-6; D unclear. The CDR3 loop spans 14 amino acids. Germline V gene lookup returns CDR1 LGHNA and CDR2 YSLEER. Trimming took off 6 bases at V and 3 bases at J, with 9 bases between the two ends. CDR3 loop: CASRNQYGANVLTF. CDR3 DNA sequence: TGCGCCAGCAGGAACCAGTATGGGGCCAACGTCCTGACTTTC.

The genes are TRBV9 and TRBJ2-6; D tentatively fits TRBD1 or TRBD2 (5 bases each). V was shortened by 0 bases and J by 0 bases, with 19 bases between the two germline ends. Germline values: CDR1 SGDLS, CDR2 YYNGEE. The CDR3 runs to 20 residues. The CDR3 DNA is TGTGCCAGCAGCGTAGTCGGGGTCCCAGGGTACAGCTCTGGGGCCAACGTCCTGACTTTC. Encoded protein: CASSVVGVPGYSSGANVLTF.

The rearrangement joins TRBV6-5 to TRBJ1-1; D gene uncertain. V gave up 6 bases and J gave up 7 bases, with 9 bases separating them. The germline V gene has CDR1 MNHEY and CDR2 SVGAGI. This CDR3 spans 11 amino acids. The CDR3 protein is CASSSGSEAFF. CDR3 DNA: TGTGCCAGCAGCTCCGGGAGTGAAGCTTTCTTT.

The V gene is TRBV6-1, the J gene TRBJ2-5, with 7 bases aligning to TRBD1. The V and J ends lost 7 bases and 4 bases, in that order; junction bases with no gene match: 9. Germline V gene data show CDR1 as MNHNS and CDR2 as SASEGT. This CDR3 is 14 amino acids long. For the CDR3, the DNA is TGTGCCAGCACGTACAGGGGCGACGGAGAGACCCAGTACTTC. Translated, it gives CASTYRGDGETQYF.

The genes are TRBV7-9 and TRBJ1-1, with unresolved D. The CDR3 consists of 13 residues. Trimming cost V 5 bases and J 5 bases, with 12 bases left between them. Germline V CDR1 and CDR2: SEHNR, FQNEAQ (reference sequence). Written as DNA, the CDR3 is TGTGCCAGCAGCCCTTTTAGGGAAACTGAAGCTTTCTTT. It encodes CASSPFRETEAFF.

In this sample, this clone turned up a few times. V is TRBV2 and J is TRBJ1-2; D is uncertain. The CDR3 has 13 amino acids. V lost 5 bases and J 4 bases, leaving 11 bases between the germline ends. Looked up from germline, CDR1 is SNHLY and CDR2 is FYNNEI. CDR3 sequence reads: CASSPIDGYGYTF. DNA of the CDR3: TGTGCCAGCAGTCCAATAGACGGCTATGGCTACACCTTC.

This clone showed up just once. V usage is TRBV20-1 and J usage is TRBJ1-4; D uncertain. This CDR3 spans 10 amino acids. Trimming cost V 5 bases and J 7 bases, with 5 bases left between them. The V gene's germline CDR1 is DFQATT and CDR2 SNEGSKA (reference sequence). The CDR3 sequence is CSAGSEKLFF. DNA for the CDR3: TGCAGTGCTGGCAGTGAAAAACTGTTTTTT.

This chain links TRBV30 with TRBJ2-5, with 12 nucleotides matching TRBD1. Germline-derived CDR1 and CDR2 are GTSNPN and SVGIG (reference sequence). V was clipped by 0 bases and J by 7 bases; unmatched bases: 6. The CDR3 spans 15 residues. CDR3 sequence (DNA): TGTGCCTGGAGTGTACGAGGGACAGGGGGCACGACCCAGTACTTC. Amino acids: CAWSVRGTGGTTQYF.

The rearrangement uses TRBV7-9 and TRBJ1-2, with TRBD1 matching 8 bases. The germline CDR1 and CDR2 sequences are SEHNR and FQNEAQ (reference sequence). CDR3 length: 14 residues. The J segment lost 4 bases and the V segment lost 1 base, leaving 2 bases of the junction unmatched. CDR3 residues: CASSLGQGTYGYTF. In DNA form, the CDR3 reads TGTGCCAGCAGCTTAGGACAGGGGACCTATGGCTACACCTTC.

This sequence joins TRBV18 and TRBJ2-1; 7 nucleotides match TRBD2. CDR1 KGHSH and CDR2 LQKENI come from the germline V gene. Germline trimming cut 3 bases from V and 1 base from J; bases unmatched to any gene: 3. The CDR3 contains 15 residues. The CDR3 region has the DNA TGTGCCAGCTCACCGACGGGGGGATCCTACAATGAGCAGTTCTTC. Translation: CASSPTGGSYNEQFF.

The chain carries TRBV10-2 and TRBJ2-5; 7 bases fit TRBD1. J was trimmed by 4 bases and V by 5 bases; bases with no gene match: 4. The CDR3 extends over 13 amino acids. The germline gives CDR1 WSHSY, CDR2 SAAADI. The CDR3 protein is CASSRDSGETQYF. CDR3 DNA sequence: TGCGCCAGCAGTCGGGACAGCGGAGAGACCCAGTACTTC.

This clone was observed a handful of times. The V call is TRBV7-2, the J call TRBJ2-7; 8 bases fit TRBD2. Trimming took 1 base from V and 6 from J; bases not matched to a gene: 8. CDR1 is SGHTA, CDR2 FQGNSA, per germline. The CDR3 totals 15 residues. CDR3 DNA sequence: TGTGCCAGCAGCTTAGTAGCGGGATATGGTGCCGAGCAGTACTTC. Protein sequence: CASSLVAGYGAEQYF.

This chain uses TRBV15 with TRBJ2-5; 13 bases match TRBD2. V was clipped by 6 bases and J by 4 bases; unmatched bases: 8. The CDR3 runs 16 residues. Germline V gene lookup returns CDR1 LNHNV and CDR2 YYDKDF (reference sequence). CDR3 nucleotides: TGTGCCACCAGACATGGTTGGACTAGCGGGAGAGAGACCCAGTACTTC. Its protein is CATRHGWTSGRETQYF.